This T cell receptor (beta chain) originates from a study of shared clonotypes between healthy human individuals. Study in general: Donors consisted of a couple of women and three men between 18 and 49.

CDR1 is MRHNA, CDR2 SNTAGT, per germline. V lost 2 bases and J lost 8; bases outside the gene matches: 8. This CDR3 is built from 15 residues. Only CD45RO-negative cells positively selected for CCR7 counted as naive CD8 cells, so terminally differentiated effector memory CD45RA+ cells were excluded. Healthy HIV-negative adults with no recent acute infections or vaccinations were recruited as donors. Sequencing was performed with immunoSEQ multiplex PCR; in TCRdb, only in-frame clones are kept and a portion is missing. The repertoire holds millions of clones, with around 96% as singletons. This sequence originates from a man between 18 and 29 years old in good health. The V call is TRBV6-4, the J call TRBJ1-2; the match to TRBD1 covers 10 bases. The sample comprised naive CD8+ T cells sorted from blood. Here the CDR3 reads CASSDTTGGAEGYTF. The CDR3 DNA reads as TGTGCCAGCAGTGACACGACAGGGGGCGCGGAAGGCTACACCTTC.